These 19 T cell receptor beta chains were all obtained from the same sample, sequenced in a study of T cell repertoires in cytomegalovirus infection. The antigens for these receptors are not known. One entry per CDR3 protein results from TCRdb running MiXCR on the reads. The table has fewer than 1,000,000 distinct CDR3 sequences, roughly 31% seen once. Sequences were derived from cultured CD8+ T cells from PBMCs, sampled from culture after CMV antigen stimulation. The receptors stem from a human donor in good health (CMV status not recorded). Some clones in this sample may be carry-over from other donors' samples.

The rearrangement uses TRBV6-5 and TRBJ1-5; maybe TRBD1 (5 bases). Germline CDR1 is MNHEY and CDR2 is SVGAGI. The CDR3 totals 13 residues. The V and J ends lost 8 bases and 3 bases respectively, with 11 bases between them. CDR3 residues: CASAPGPNQPQHF. CDR3 DNA: TGTGCCAGCGCTCCGGGACCCAATCAGCCCCAGCATTTT.

The chain combines TRBV7-9 with TRBJ1-1; TRBD1 is a possible D gene (6 bases). Germline CDR1 SEHNR, CDR2 FQNEAQ (reference sequence). This CDR3 comprises 13 residues. Trimming took 1 base from V and 7 from J, leaving 10 bases between them. CDR3 loop: CASSLEGGLEAFF. The DNA of the CDR3 is TGTGCCAGCAGCTTAGAAGGGGGACTTGAAGCTTTCTTT. Full variable domain (remainder filled in from reference TRBV7-9 and TRBJ1-1): DTGVSQNPRHKITKRGQNVTFRCDPISEHNRLYWYRQTLGQGPEFLTYFQNEAQLEKSRLLSDRFSAERPKGSFSTLEIQRTEQGDSAMYLCASSLEGGLEAFFGQGTRLTVV.

This clonotype was detected ten times or more. The V and J genes are TRBV7-6 and TRBJ2-2; tentatively, D is TRBD1 (5 bases). CDR3 size: 16 residues. The V and J ends lost 6 bases and 3 bases respectively, with 17 bases between them. The V gene's germline CDR1 is SGHVS and CDR2 FNYEAQ. The CDR3 DNA reads TGTGCCAGCAGTCCCGAGGCAGGGCCGGACACCGGGGAGCTGTTTTTT. This translates into CASSPEAGPDTGELFF.

This clonotype has just a few counts. The rearrangement joins TRBV5-1 to TRBJ1-1; D unresolved. CDR3 length: 15 amino acids. CDR1 SGHRS and CDR2 YFSETQ come from the germline V gene. V was shortened by 3 bases and J by 0 bases, with 12 bases between the two germline ends. As DNA, the CDR3 is TGCGCCAGCAGCTCCTTACTGGGGATGAACACTGAAGCTTTCTTT. Its translation is CASSSLLGMNTEAFF.

The chain is built from TRBV28 and TRBJ2-5; D possibly corresponds to TRBD2 (7 bases). Trimming cost V 4 bases and J 2 bases, with 17 bases left between them. Germline V gives CDR1 MDHEN, CDR2 SYDVKM. The CDR3 is 16 residues long. The CDR3 region is CASSYSIRGGQETQYF. The CDR3 DNA is TGTGCCAGCAGTTACTCTATAAGGGGGGGACAAGAGACCCAGTACTTC.

This clonotype appeared a few times. The gene calls are TRBV12-3 or TRBV12-4 and TRBJ2-2; 7 bases agree with TRBD1. The J segment lost 1 base and the V segment lost 7 bases, leaving 9 bases of the junction unmatched. The CDR3 consists of 16 residues. Here the CDR3 reads CASTANRGWNTGELFF. The CDR3 bases are TGTGCCAGCACCGCGAACAGGGGCTGGAACACCGGGGAGCTGTTTTTT.

In its sample, this clonotype was seen many times. The genes are TRBV7-4 and TRBJ1-4, with D perhaps matching TRBD1 (5 bases). CDR1 and CDR2 (germline): SGHVT, SQSDAQ. This CDR3 contains 15 residues. V shed 3 bases and J shed 4 bases, with 12 bases lying between them. The CDR3, as DNA: TGTGCCAGCAGCTTGGAGGGGCAGAATAATGAAAAACTGTTTTTT. It is translated as CASSLEGQNNEKLFF.

This chain links TRBV12-3 or TRBV12-4 with TRBJ2-1; 8 bases map to TRBD2. V shed 6 bases, J shed 6 bases, and the junction held 13 bases outside the gene matches. The CDR3 is 16 residues long. The CDR3 reads CASRRPGLGASNEQFF. The CDR3 region has the DNA TGTGCCAGCAGGAGGCCGGGACTAGGAGCTTCCAATGAGCAGTTCTTC.

This clonotype was recorded a few times. The chain is built from TRBV6-5 and TRBJ1-1; TRBD1 might be the D (6 bases). CDR3 length: 13 amino acids. V lost 2 bases to trimming and J lost 4 bases, with 8 bases between them. Germline values: CDR1 MNHEY, CDR2 SVGAGI. CDR3 coding DNA: TGTGCCAGCAGTTACACAGGGTTCACTGAAGCTTTCTTT. It translates to CASSYTGFTEAFF.

The DNA of the CDR3 is TGTGCCATCAGTGAGTCGACGGACCCTAACTATGGCTACACCTTC. Its protein is CAISESTDPNYGYTF. The rearrangement uses TRBV10-3 and TRBJ1-2, with no clear D. The germline V gene encodes CDR1 ENHRY and CDR2 SYGVKD. V was pared by 0 bases and J by 0 bases, with 8 bases between. There are 15 residues in the CDR3.

In its sample, this clonotype was seen a few times. The chain carries TRBV7-2 and TRBJ2-1; TRBD1 agrees at 9 bases. Losses at the gene ends were 5 bases for V and 5 bases for J; bases not matched to a gene: 7. Germline loops: CDR1 SGHTA, CDR2 FQGNSA. This CDR3 region has 15 residues. CDR3 sequence: CASSLRQGGDNEQFF. Here the CDR3 DNA reads TGTGCCAGCAGCCTCAGACAGGGGGGTGACAATGAGCAGTTCTTC.

The chain carries TRBV7-4 and TRBJ1-2; D not resolved. V shed 5 bases and J shed 7 bases, with 14 bases lying between them. CDR3 length equals 13 residues. In germline, CDR1 is SGHVT, CDR2 SQSDAQ. Here the CDR3 DNA reads TGTGCCAGCAGCCGAGACCGTCGGGGTGGCTACACCTTC. As protein: CASSRDRRGGYTF.

This clonotype appeared many times. This chain joins TRBV7-8 and TRBJ1-1, with 7 bases matching TRBD1. CDR3 length: 14 residues. Germline V gene lookup returns CDR1 SGHVS and CDR2 FQNEAQ. J gave up 5 bases and V 6 bases, and 9 bases lay outside the gene matches. The CDR3: CASSTGPRGTEAFF. CDR3 sequence (DNA): TGTGCCAGCAGTACCGGGCCCAGGGGGACTGAAGCTTTCTTT.

This clonotype has only one observation. This sequence joins TRBV7-9 and TRBJ2-3, with D tentatively TRBD2 (5 bases). CDR1 is SEHNR, CDR2 FQNEAQ, per germline (reference sequence). The CDR3 sequence is 15 residues long. V shed 2 bases and J shed 1 base, with 10 bases lying between them. The CDR3 sequence is CASSLRRVRTDTQYF. In DNA, the CDR3 is TGTGCCAGCAGCTTAAGGCGGGTTCGCACAGATACGCAGTATTTT.

The J gene is TRBJ1-2, the V gene TRBV19; the D is unclear. This CDR3 comprises 14 residues. Germline loops: CDR1 LNHDA, CDR2 SQIVND (reference sequence). CDR3 protein: CAVRRRELDYGYTF. The CDR3 DNA reads TGTGCGGTACGTCGAAGGGAATTGGACTATGGCTACACCTTC. Filled out from reference TRBV19 and TRBJ1-2, the complete variable domain reads DGGITQSPKYLFRKEGQNVTLSCEQNLNHDAMYWYRQDPGQGLRLIYYSQIVNDFQKGDIAEGYSVSREKKESFPLTVTSAQKNPTAFYLCAVRRRELDYGYTFGSGTRLTVV.

This clonotype was counted a few times. The chain carries TRBV7-2 and TRBJ2-5; 14 bases line up with TRBD2. This CDR3 contains 16 residues. The J segment lost 3 bases and the V segment lost 3 bases, leaving 3 bases of the junction unmatched. Germline assignment: CDR1 SGHTA and CDR2 FQGNSA. The CDR3 DNA follows: TGTGCCAGCAGCTTTCCGGGACTAGCGGGGGAAGAGACCCAGTACTTC. Translation: CASSFPGLAGEETQYF.

This rearrangement joins TRBV7-8 to TRBJ2-3; D remains ambiguous. V lost 1 base and J lost 4, with 9 bases in between. From germline, CDR1 is SGHVS and CDR2 FQNEAQ. The CDR3 consists of 14 residues. CDR3 residues: CASSLVGAADTQYF. The CDR3 DNA reads TGTGCCAGCAGCTTAGTTGGCGCCGCAGATACGCAGTATTTT.

This sequence joins TRBV5-1 and TRBJ2-2; D uncertain. The CDR3 spans 13 residues. Germline V gene data show CDR1 as SGHRS and CDR2 as YFSETQ. Trimming took 0 bases from V and 7 from J, leaving 7 bases between them. CDR3 sequence reads: CASSLAVNGELFF. The CDR3 coding sequence is TGCGCCAGCAGCTTGGCCGTGAACGGGGAGCTGTTTTTT.

This clonotype showed up many times. V gene TRBV7-6 combines with J gene TRBJ1-1, with 7 bases lining up with TRBD1. CDR3 length: 14 amino acids. The V segment lost 1 base and the J segment 4 bases; nucleotides outside the gene matches: 3. From germline, CDR1 is SGHVS and CDR2 FNYEAQ. CDR3 region: CASSLGGGPTEAFF. The CDR3 DNA sequence: TGTGCCAGCAGCTTAGGAGGGGGCCCCACTGAAGCTTTCTTT. Using reference TRBV7-6 and TRBJ1-1 for the parts outside the CDR3, the full variable domain is GAGVSQSPRYKVTKRGQDVALRCDPISGHVSLYWYRQALGQGPEFLTYFNYEAQQDKSGLPNDRFSAERPEGSISTLTIQRTEQRDSAMYRCASSLGGGPTEAFFGQGTRLTVV.